This is a list of T cell receptor beta chains from one sample in a study of T cell responses to AZD1222 COVID-19 vaccine. Clones were sequenced by immunoSEQ multiplex PCR, and TCRdb holds only the in-frame ones, with some missing. The sample holds 95,000 to 100,000 clones, just over 90% seen once. The input for sequencing was peripheral blood, taken on day 0 of AZD1222 vaccination. These receptors were taken from an adult in good health. Both conserved end residues are part of each CDR3. A D gene is named only where the DNA matches it firmly. Clone size, where shown, is once, few, many, or a class for clones that have expanded.

clone size: NA; V gene: TRBV4-1; D gene: TRBD1; J gene: TRBJ2-7; CDR3 protein: CASSHPTGSSYEQYF; CDR3 DNA: TGCGCCAGCAGCCACCCGACAGGGAGCTCCTACGAGCAGTACTTC
clone size: NA; V gene: TRBV4-1; D gene: NA; J gene: TRBJ2-2; CDR3 protein: CASSQEEGFGELFF; CDR3 DNA: TGCGCCAGCAGCCAAGAGGAGGGCTTCGGGGAGCTGTTTTTT
clone size: NA; V gene: TRBV28; D gene: NA; J gene: TRBJ2-7; CDR3 protein: CASSTFRSYEQYF; CDR3 DNA: TGTGCCAGCAGTACCTTCCGGTCCTACGAGCAGTACTTC
clone size: NA; V gene: TRBV7-2; D gene: TRBD2; J gene: TRBJ2-3; CDR3 protein: CASSTTSGIADTQYF; CDR3 DNA: TGTGCCAGCAGCACCACTAGCGGGATTGCAGATACGCAGTATTTT
clone size: NA; V gene: TRBV5-4; D gene: NA; J gene: TRBJ1-2; CDR3 protein: CASSAVGAGSYYGYTF; CDR3 DNA: TGTGCCAGCAGCGCCGTTGGAGCGGGCAGCTACTATGGCTACACCTTC
clone size: NA; V gene: TRBV28; D gene: TRBD1; J gene: TRBJ1-1; CDR3 protein: CASSLLPGQGSMGAFF; CDR3 DNA: TGTGCCAGCAGTTTATTACCGGGACAGGGTTCGATGGGAGCTTTCTTT
clone size: NA; V gene: TRBV16; D gene: TRBD1; J gene: TRBJ1-2; CDR3 protein: CASSQRQGAFGYTF; CDR3 DNA: TGTGCCAGCAGCCAAAGACAGGGGGCGTTTGGCTACACCTTC
clone size: NA; V gene: TRBV12-3/TRBV12-4; D gene: NA; J gene: TRBJ2-4; CDR3 protein: CASSFGYINIQYF; CDR3 DNA: TGTGCCAGCAGTTTTGGGTACATAAACATTCAGTACTTC
clone size: NA; V gene: TRBV5-6; D gene: NA; J gene: TRBJ2-3; CDR3 protein: CASSLGAHTDTQYF; CDR3 DNA: TGTGCCAGCAGCTTGGGCGCTCACACAGATACGCAGTATTTT
clone size: NA; V gene: TRBV9; D gene: TRBD1; J gene: TRBJ2-2; CDR3 protein: CASSVAGTGNTGELFF; CDR3 DNA: TGTGCCAGCAGCGTAGCCGGGACAGGGAACACCGGGGAGCTGTTTTTT
clone size: NA; V gene: TRBV4-1; D gene: NA; J gene: TRBJ1-3; CDR3 protein: CASSQSGRTAGNTIYF; CDR3 DNA: TGCGCCAGCAGCCAGTCGGGGCGGACCGCTGGAAACACCATATATTTT
clone size: NA; V gene: TRBV7-8; D gene: NA; J gene: TRBJ1-5; CDR3 protein: CASSLWADQPQHF; CDR3 DNA: TGTGCCAGCAGCTTGTGGGCCGATCAGCCCCAGCATTTT
clone size: NA; V gene: TRBV27; D gene: NA; J gene: TRBJ2-5; CDR3 protein: CASSLTRQETQYF; CDR3 DNA: TGTGCCAGCAGTTTAACTCGCCAAGAGACCCAGTACTTC
clone size: NA; V gene: TRBV5-4; D gene: NA; J gene: TRBJ2-2; CDR3 protein: CASSPPSNTGELFF; CDR3 DNA: TGTGCCAGCAGCCCCCCGTCGAACACCGGGGAGCTGTTTTTT
clone size: NA; V gene: TRBV5-4; D gene: NA; J gene: TRBJ1-1; CDR3 protein: CASSLEPANTEAFF; CDR3 DNA: TGTGCCAGCAGCTTGGAACCAGCGAACACTGAAGCTTTCTTT
clone size: once; V gene: TRBV3-1/TRBV3-2; D gene: NA; J gene: TRBJ2-7; CDR3 protein: CASSHRSSNEQYF; CDR3 DNA: TGTGCCAGCAGCCACAGGTCCTCTAACGAGCAGTACTTC
clone size: NA; V gene: TRBV6-5; D gene: NA; J gene: TRBJ1-1; CDR3 protein: CASSYQGSAFF; CDR3 DNA: TGTGCCAGCAGTTATCAGGGTTCGGCTTTCTTT
clone size: NA; V gene: TRBV11-2; D gene: TRBD1; J gene: TRBJ1-4; CDR3 protein: CASSLGQGGDTNEKLFF; CDR3 DNA: TGTGCCAGCAGCTTAGGACAGGGGGGCGATACTAATGAAAAACTGTTTTTT
clone size: NA; V gene: TRBV24-1; D gene: TRBD1; J gene: TRBJ1-2; CDR3 protein: CATSEAGGTHYGYTF; CDR3 DNA: TGTGCCACCAGTGAAGCAGGGGGCACACACTATGGCTACACCTTC
clone size: NA; V gene: TRBV3-1/TRBV3-2; D gene: NA; J gene: TRBJ2-7; CDR3 protein: CASSQGTLRMYF; CDR3 DNA: TGTGCCAGCAGCCAAGGGACATTGCGGATGTACTTC
clone size: NA; V gene: TRBV28; D gene: NA; J gene: TRBJ1-5; CDR3 protein: CASSLPVAPQHF; CDR3 DNA: TGTGCCAGCAGTCTGCCGGTGGCGCCCCAGCATTTT
clone size: NA; V gene: TRBV5-1; D gene: NA; J gene: TRBJ2-1; CDR3 protein: CASSLGMAHVYNEQFF; CDR3 DNA: TGCGCCAGCAGCTTGGGGATGGCTCACGTCTACAATGAGCAGTTCTTC
clone size: NA; V gene: TRBV19; D gene: TRBD2; J gene: TRBJ2-1; CDR3 protein: CASRGTSGSSYNEQFF; CDR3 DNA: TGTGCCAGTAGAGGGACTAGCGGGTCCTCCTACAATGAGCAGTTCTTC